Shown below are 32 T cell receptor beta chains from a single sample sequenced in a study of siplizumab effects on memory and regulatory T cells. Repertoires were generated with immunoSEQ multiplex PCR, while TCRdb's copy carries only in-frame clones and drops some. Among roughly 93,000 clones listed, about 93% were seen once. The sample comprised non-Treg CD4+ T cells sorted from blood. The receptor source for this set is a human donor in good health.

To note about this clone: A junction boundary mismatches the germline segment, possibly from a read error. Other DNA sequences of this sample code for an identical CDR3. The chain couples TRBV10-3 to TRBJ1-3; D gene uncertain. Germline V gives CDR1 ENHRY, CDR2 SYGVKD. The CDR3 is 12 residues long. The CDR3 nucleotides read TGTGCCATCAGTGAGTCTGGGAACACCATATATTTT. This codes for CAISESGNTIYF.

The chain links TRBV6-1 to TRBJ1-5; weak D call: TRBD1 (6 bases). The CDR3 has 15 residues. CDR1 MNHNS and CDR2 SASEGT come from the germline V gene. The V end was cut by 6 bases, the J end by 2 bases, with 14 bases between. The CDR3 nucleotides are TGTGCCAGCAGGTTGACAGGTGGGGGCAATCAGCCCCAGCATTTT. Amino acid sequence: CASRLTGGGNQPQHF.

A single count supports this clone. The chain has TRBV28 and TRBJ1-2, with TRBD1 as a possible D gene (5 bases). With 4 bases removed from V and 4 bases from J, the gap between germline ends came to 13 bases. Germline CDR1 MDHEN, CDR2 SYDVKM. This CDR3 contains 14 residues. The CDR3 loop is CASSSTVIGYGYTF. As DNA, the CDR3 is TGTGCCAGCAGTTCGACAGTTATCGGCTATGGCTACACCTTC.

A note on this clone: Compared with germline, one end of the junction differs, possibly owing to a read error. The CDR3 loop is CAGSYSSNQPQHF. The CDR3 coding sequence is TGTGCCGGCAGTTACTCGAGCAATCAGCCCCAGCATTTT. This chain connects TRBV6-6 to TRBJ1-5; D is undetermined. CDR1 and CDR2 from the germline V gene are MNHNY and SVGAGI (reference sequence). The CDR3 length is 13 residues.

CDR3 loop: CASSDRRNTEAFF. As DNA, the CDR3 is TGTGCCAGCAGTGACAGAAGGAACACTGAAGCTTTCTTT. The chain recombines TRBV25-1 with TRBJ1-1, with D unresolved. Trimming stripped 3 bases from V and 1 base from J, with 6 bases between. CDR1 and CDR2 (germline): MGHDK, SYGVNS. The CDR3 totals 13 residues.

The gene calls are TRBV19 and TRBJ2-2, with D perhaps matching TRBD1 (5 bases). Germline V gene sequence: CDR1 LNHDA, CDR2 SQIVND (reference sequence). V was clipped by 3 bases and J by 2 bases, with 10 bases between them. CDR3 length equals 15 residues. The CDR3 region has the DNA TGTGCCAGTAGTATTAGGGGTATAAACACCGGGGAGCTGTTTTTT. Translating gives CASSIRGINTGELFF.

The CDR3 protein is CASSLGLLGPSGNTIYF. CDR3 coding DNA: TGCGCCAGCAGCTTGGGGTTGCTAGGGCCCTCTGGAAACACCATATATTTT. This chain connects TRBV5-1 to TRBJ1-3; D call uncertain. The CDR3 is 17 residues long. Germline CDR1 SGHRS, CDR2 YFSETQ. The V end lost 0 bases, the J end lost 0 bases, and 13 bases lay between the germline ends.

The chain joins TRBV6-1 to TRBJ2-7; the match to TRBD2 covers 10 bases. The length of the CDR3 is 14 residues. V was clipped by 5 bases and J by 3 bases; unmatched bases: 4. From germline, CDR1 is MNHNS and CDR2 SASEGT. CDR3 amino acids: CASSSSGGHYEQYF. DNA of the CDR3: TGTGCCAGCAGTTCTAGCGGGGGTCACTACGAGCAGTACTTC.

The CDR3 spells CATSLGSTNEKLFF. In nucleotides, the CDR3 is TGTGCCACCAGCTTGGGGAGCACTAATGAAAAACTGTTTTTT. The gene calls are TRBV15 and TRBJ1-4; D is unresolved. Trimming left V 5 bases short and J 2 bases short, with 9 bases between. The CDR3 has 14 residues. Germline-derived CDR1 and CDR2 are LNHNV and YYDKDF (reference sequence).

This rearrangement joins TRBV27 to TRBJ2-1; D may correspond to TRBD1 or TRBD2 (5 bases each). Germline loops: CDR1 MNHEY, CDR2 SMNVEV (reference sequence). The CDR3 is 15 amino acids. Trimming took 1 base from V and 0 from J, leaving 7 bases between them. The CDR3 sequence is CASSLWGSSYNEQFF. CDR3 sequence (DNA): TGTGCCAGCAGTTTATGGGGGAGCTCCTACAATGAGCAGTTCTTC.

The rearrangement joins TRBV19 to TRBJ2-7; 12 bases map to TRBD2. Germline CDR1 is LNHDA and CDR2 is SQIVND (reference sequence). The V segment lost 5 bases and the J segment 3 bases; nucleotides outside the gene matches: 2. The CDR3 totals 14 residues. CDR3 sequence: CASSRLAGDYEQYF. The CDR3 region has the DNA TGTGCCAGTAGTCGACTAGCGGGAGACTACGAGCAGTACTTC.

The rearrangement uses TRBV28 and TRBJ2-3, with TRBD2 identical over 12 bases. CDR1 is MDHEN and CDR2 is SYDVKM in the germline V gene. V lost 6 bases, J lost 5 bases, and 9 bases stayed unmatched. This CDR3 is built from 16 residues. The chain's CDR3 is CASRTLASGRGDTQYF. CDR3 bases: TGTGCCAGCAGAACCCTGGCTAGCGGGAGGGGAGATACGCAGTATTTT.

The rearrangement links TRBV7-2 to TRBJ1-5, with D unclear. From germline, CDR1 is SGHTA and CDR2 FQGNSA. Trimming removed 2 bases at V and 7 bases at J, with 12 bases between. This CDR3 region has 14 residues. CDR3: CASSLIGYGQPQHF. For the CDR3, the DNA is TGTGCCAGCAGCTTAATAGGGTATGGACAGCCCCAGCATTTT.

V and J are TRBV5-1 and TRBJ1-2, with D possibly TRBD1 on 6 matching bases. The V end was cut by 4 bases, the J end by 2 bases, with 15 bases between. Germline V lookup: CDR1 SGHRS, CDR2 YFSETQ. This CDR3 comprises 15 residues. The CDR3 region is CASSPSGGGNYGYTF. The CDR3 DNA is TGCGCCAGCAGCCCGTCGGGAGGGGGAAACTATGGCTACACCTTC.

The chain combines TRBV11-3 with TRBJ2-3, with D maybe TRBD1 (6 bases). There are 16 residues in the CDR3. V shed 5 bases and J shed 2 bases, with 17 bases lying between them. The germline V gene has CDR1 SGHNT and CDR2 YENEEA. The chain's CDR3 is CASSPSGTFNTDTQYF. In DNA form, the CDR3 reads TGTGCCAGCAGCCCCTCAGGGACATTTAACACAGATACGCAGTATTTT.

The chain uses TRBV18 and TRBJ2-3; TRBD2 matches 8 bases. Trimming removed 3 bases from V and 0 bases from J; junction bases left unmatched: 2. The CDR3 has 15 amino acids. Germline loops: CDR1 KGHSH, CDR2 LQKENI. The CDR3 here is CASSPSGTSTDTQYF. The DNA of the CDR3 is TGTGCCAGCTCACCTAGCGGGACTAGCACAGATACGCAGTATTTT.

The rearrangement uses TRBV4-1 and TRBJ1-5; perhaps TRBD1 as D (6 bases). Trimming took off 0 bases at V and 0 bases at J, with 9 bases between the two ends. In germline, CDR1 is MGHRA, CDR2 YSYEKL. The CDR3 covers 16 residues. The CDR3 DNA follows: TGCGCCAGCAGCCAAGATCGGGGGCGTAGCAATCAGCCCCAGCATTTT. Its translation: CASSQDRGRSNQPQHF.

V is TRBV10-1 and J is TRBJ2-1, with TRBD2 identical over 9 bases. The CDR3 loop spans 15 amino acids. Trimming took 4 bases from V and 7 from J; bases not matched to a gene: 8. CDR1 and CDR2 from the germline V gene are WNHNN and SYGVQD (reference sequence). The CDR3 is CASSVDSREGNEQFF. CDR3 sequence (DNA): TGCGCCAGCAGTGTCGACTCGCGGGAGGGGAATGAGCAGTTCTTC.

The V and J genes are TRBV29-1 and TRBJ2-5, with a weak D call TRBD1 (6 bases). The ends were cut back, 1 base at V and 5 bases at J, with 14 bases in the middle. This CDR3 is built from 14 residues. Germline CDR1 is SQVTM and CDR2 is ANQGSEA. CDR3 loop: CSVEVTGRGETQYF. The CDR3 region has the DNA TGCAGCGTTGAAGTAACAGGGAGAGGGGAGACCCAGTACTTC.

V is TRBV5-1 and J is TRBJ1-4, with D perhaps matching TRBD1 (5 bases). The germline V gene has CDR1 SGHRS and CDR2 YFSETQ. V shed 0 bases and J shed 7 bases, with 13 bases lying between them. The CDR3 is 15 residues long. The CDR3 region has the DNA TGCGCCAGCAGCTTGGTCGGGGGGTTATTTGAAAAACTGTTTTTT. Its protein product is CASSLVGGLFEKLFF.

The chain links TRBV18 to TRBJ2-3; 12 bases fit TRBD2. After removal of 3 bases from V and 2 bases from J, the junction contained 6 bases not matched to a gene. The CDR3 has 17 amino acids. Per the germline V gene, CDR1 is KGHSH and CDR2 is LQKENI. CDR3 region: CASSPGTSGLYTDTQYF. CDR3 in DNA: TGTGCCAGCTCACCCGGGACTAGCGGGCTCTACACAGATACGCAGTATTTT. Variable domain in full (rest from reference TRBV18 and TRBJ2-3): NAGVMQNPRHLVRRRGQEARLRCSPMKGHSHVYWYRQLPEEGLKFMVYLQKENIIDESGMPKERFSAEFPKEGPSILRIQQVVRGDSAAYFCASSPGTSGLYTDTQYFGPGTRLTVL.

The chain carries TRBV27 and TRBJ2-7; 10 bases fit TRBD1. The V and J ends lost 3 bases and 4 bases, in that order; junction bases with no gene match: 3. The CDR3 has 14 residues. Germline-derived CDR1 and CDR2 are MNHEY and SMNVEV (reference sequence). The CDR3 reads CASSFRTGGYEQYF. The DNA of the CDR3 is TGTGCCAGCAGTTTTCGGACAGGGGGTTACGAGCAGTACTTC.

The V call is TRBV7-2, the J call TRBJ1-6, with D perhaps TRBD1 (5 bases). This CDR3 is 15 amino acids long. Germline V CDR1 and CDR2: SGHTA, FQGNSA. Trimming left V 8 bases short and J 8 bases short, with 19 bases between. Written as DNA, the CDR3 is TGTGCCAGCCTCTCGCCTGGGGGAGGGTATTCACCCCTCCACTTT. Its protein is CASLSPGGGYSPLHF.

V usage is TRBV5-5 and J usage is TRBJ2-7, with D possibly being TRBD1 (7 bases). This CDR3 is built from 17 residues. V gave up 5 bases and J gave up 2 bases, with 23 bases separating them. The V gene's germline CDR1 is SGHKS and CDR2 YYEKEE (reference sequence). In DNA form, the CDR3 reads TGTGCCAGCAGTCCCCCCCTCAGGGGGGCGACGACCTACGAGCAGTACTTC. It encodes CASSPPLRGATTYEQYF.

This chain joins TRBV19 and TRBJ2-6; no definite D call. The CDR3 has 17 residues. Germline V gives CDR1 LNHDA, CDR2 SQIVND (reference sequence). V shed 8 bases and J shed 0 bases, with 17 bases lying between them. Here the CDR3 DNA reads TGTGCCAGTCGGAACCCCGGGCCTTCCTCTGGGGCCAACGTCCTGACTTTC. Protein sequence: CASRNPGPSSGANVLTF.

The CDR3 protein is CASRQTLTGVKHTIYF. CDR3 bases: TGTGCCAGCAGGCAAACCCTGACAGGAGTTAAACACACCATATATTTT. This chain connects TRBV28 to TRBJ1-3; possible D gene TRBD1, 6 bases. Germline-derived CDR1 and CDR2 are MDHEN and SYDVKM. The CDR3 is made up of 16 amino acids. V was trimmed by 6 bases and J by 8 bases, leaving 23 bases between them.

J is TRBJ1-2 and V is TRBV9, with D possibly being TRBD1 (5 bases). The ends were cut back, 7 bases at V and 2 bases at J, with 9 bases in the middle. The CDR3 is made up of 12 amino acids. Germline CDR1 SGDLS, CDR2 YYNGEE. CDR3 sequence reads: CASQGANYGYTF. DNA for the CDR3: TGTGCCAGCCAAGGGGCAAACTATGGCTACACCTTC.

V gene TRBV6-1 combines with J gene TRBJ1-1; 8 bases line up with TRBD1. Looked up from germline, CDR1 is MNHNS and CDR2 is SASEGT. This CDR3 comprises 14 residues. V lost 10 bases and J lost 11; bases outside the gene matches: 18. CDR3 DNA sequence: TGTGCCATACGCCTAGGGCAGGGGGCCTATTTGGCTTTCTTT. As protein: CAIRLGQGAYLAFF.

The chain uses TRBV6-6 and TRBJ1-2; 7 bases line up with TRBD1. The CDR3 length is 13 residues. The germline V gene encodes CDR1 MNHNY and CDR2 SVGAGI (reference sequence). With 5 bases clipped from V and 2 bases from J, the junction kept 2 bases outside the gene matches. The CDR3 spells CASSTTGNYGYTF. The CDR3 nucleotides are TGTGCCAGCAGTACGACAGGGAACTATGGCTACACCTTC.

The chain has TRBV15 and TRBJ2-7, with D tentatively TRBD2 (7 bases). Germline V lookup: CDR1 LNHNV, CDR2 YYDKDF (reference sequence). The CDR3 has 18 residues. Trimming took 4 bases from V and 2 from J, leaving 24 bases between them. CDR3 protein: CATSKGPVSGGSTYEQYF. CDR3 DNA: TGTGCCACCAGCAAGGGGCCCGTATCGGGGGGCTCGACCTACGAGCAGTACTTC.

The J gene is TRBJ1-1, the V gene TRBV6-1; D remains unclear. V gave up 2 bases and J gave up 4 bases, with 8 bases separating them. This CDR3 has 13 amino acids. Per the germline V gene, CDR1 is MNHNS and CDR2 is SASEGT. The CDR3 DNA is TGTGCCAGCAGTGAAAAACGGGGCACTGAAGCTTTCTTT. The encoded protein is CASSEKRGTEAFF.

The chain employs TRBV7-3 and TRBJ2-5, with D hard to call. The V gene lost 5 bases and the J gene lost 5 bases, with 9 bases spanning the gap. Germline V gene sequence: CDR1 SGHTA, CDR2 FQGTGA. The CDR3 spans 12 residues. The CDR3: CASSASRETQYF. In DNA form, the CDR3 reads TGTGCCAGCAGCGCATCGAGGGAGACCCAGTACTTC.